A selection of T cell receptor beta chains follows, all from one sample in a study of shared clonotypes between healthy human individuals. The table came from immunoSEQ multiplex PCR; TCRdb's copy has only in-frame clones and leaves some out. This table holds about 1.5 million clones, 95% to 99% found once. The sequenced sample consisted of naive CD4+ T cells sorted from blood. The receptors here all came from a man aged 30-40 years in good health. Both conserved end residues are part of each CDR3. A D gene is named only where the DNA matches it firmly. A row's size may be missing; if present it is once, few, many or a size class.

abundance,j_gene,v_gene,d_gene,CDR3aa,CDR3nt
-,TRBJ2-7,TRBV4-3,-,CASSQELRQGYEQYF,TGCGCCAGCAGCCAAGAACTACGACAAGGGTACGAGCAGTACTTC
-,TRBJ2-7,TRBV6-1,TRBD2,CASRKLADHYEQYF,TGTGCCAGCAGGAAACTAGCGGACCATTACGAGCAGTACTTC
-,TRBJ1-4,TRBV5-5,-,CASSRSSVNEKLFF,TGTGCCAGCAGCCGCTCCTCGGTTAATGAAAAACTGTTTTTT
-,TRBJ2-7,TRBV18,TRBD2,CASSTTSGSYEQYF,TGTGCCAGCTCAACTACTAGCGGGAGCTACGAGCAGTACTTC
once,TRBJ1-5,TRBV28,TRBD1,CASTYGQGNQPQHF,TGTGCCAGCACCTACGGACAGGGGAATCAGCCCCAGCATTTT
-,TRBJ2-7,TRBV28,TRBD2,CASSLAGVSTYEQYF,TGTGCCAGCAGTTTAGCGGGAGTTTCAACCTACGAGCAGTACTTC
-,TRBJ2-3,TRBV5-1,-,CASSSRTASTDTQYF,TGCGCCAGCAGCTCCCGGACAGCTAGCACAGATACGCAGTATTTT
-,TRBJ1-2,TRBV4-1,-,CASSQDPRPAGDGYTF,TGCGCCAGCAGCCAAGATCCCCGGCCGGCAGGTGATGGCTACACCTTC
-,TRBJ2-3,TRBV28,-,CASSPLLAGVGDTQYF,TGTGCCAGCAGCCCGCTTTTAGCAGGGGTAGGAGATACGCAGTATTTT
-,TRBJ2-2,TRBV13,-,CASSLPGEVGELFF,TGTGCCAGCAGCTTACCGGGAGAGGTTGGGGAGCTGTTTTTT
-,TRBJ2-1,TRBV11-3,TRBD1,CASSPRDRGYNEQFF,TGTGCCAGCAGCCCGCGGGACAGGGGATACAATGAGCAGTTCTTC
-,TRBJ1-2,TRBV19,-,CASSIRHILNYGYTF,TGTGCCAGTAGTATTCGCCACATCCTTAACTATGGCTACACCTTC
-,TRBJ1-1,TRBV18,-,CASSPKIGAQTPEAFF,TGTGCCAGCTCACCGAAGATCGGGGCGCAAACTCCTGAAGCTTTCTTT
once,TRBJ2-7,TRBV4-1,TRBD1,CASSLGQGDSYEQYF,TGCGCCAGCAGCCTCGGACAGGGGGACTCCTACGAGCAGTACTTC
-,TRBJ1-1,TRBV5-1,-,CASSLWAVNTEAFF,TGCGCCAGCAGCTTGTGGGCAGTTAACACTGAAGCTTTCTTT